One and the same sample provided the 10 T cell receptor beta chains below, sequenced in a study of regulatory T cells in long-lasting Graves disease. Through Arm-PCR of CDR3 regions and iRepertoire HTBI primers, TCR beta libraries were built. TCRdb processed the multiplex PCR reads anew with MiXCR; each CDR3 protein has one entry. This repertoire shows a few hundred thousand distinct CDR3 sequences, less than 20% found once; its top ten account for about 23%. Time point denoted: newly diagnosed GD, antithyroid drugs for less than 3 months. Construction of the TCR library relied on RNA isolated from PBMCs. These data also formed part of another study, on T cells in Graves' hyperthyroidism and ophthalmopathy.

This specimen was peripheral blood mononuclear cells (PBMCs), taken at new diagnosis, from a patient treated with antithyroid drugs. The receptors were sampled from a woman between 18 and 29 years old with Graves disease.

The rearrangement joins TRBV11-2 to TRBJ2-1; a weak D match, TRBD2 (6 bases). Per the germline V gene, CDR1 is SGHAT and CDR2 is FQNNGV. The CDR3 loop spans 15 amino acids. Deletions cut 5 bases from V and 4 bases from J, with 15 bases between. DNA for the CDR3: TGTGCCAGCAGCCTTAGCGGCAGCCTGTACAATGAGCAGTTCTTC. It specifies CASSLSGSLYNEQFF.

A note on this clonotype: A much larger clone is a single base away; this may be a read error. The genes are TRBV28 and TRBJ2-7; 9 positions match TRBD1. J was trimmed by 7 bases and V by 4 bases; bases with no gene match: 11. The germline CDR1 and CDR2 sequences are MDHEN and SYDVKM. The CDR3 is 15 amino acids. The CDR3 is CASSWSGQGSREQYF. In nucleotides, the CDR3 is TGTGCCAGCAGTTGGTCGGGACAGGGCTCACGGGAGCAGTACTTC.

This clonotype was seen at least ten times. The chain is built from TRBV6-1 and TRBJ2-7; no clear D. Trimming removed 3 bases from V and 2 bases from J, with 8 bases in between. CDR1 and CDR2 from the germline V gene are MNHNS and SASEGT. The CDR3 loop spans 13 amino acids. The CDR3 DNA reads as TGTGCCAGCAGTGATCCATCACCCTACGAGCAGTACTTC. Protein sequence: CASSDPSPYEQYF.

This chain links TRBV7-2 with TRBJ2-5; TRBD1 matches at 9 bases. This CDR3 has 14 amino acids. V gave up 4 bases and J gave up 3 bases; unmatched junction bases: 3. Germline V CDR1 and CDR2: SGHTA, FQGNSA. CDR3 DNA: TGTGCCAGCAGCTCTACAGGGGGCGAAGAGACCCAGTACTTC. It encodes CASSSTGGEETQYF.

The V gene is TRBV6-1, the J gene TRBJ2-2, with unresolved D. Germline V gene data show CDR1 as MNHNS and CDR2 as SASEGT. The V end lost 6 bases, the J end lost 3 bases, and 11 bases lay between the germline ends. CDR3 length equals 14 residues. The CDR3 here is CASRKSTYTGELFF. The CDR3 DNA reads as TGTGCCAGCAGGAAAAGCACTTACACCGGGGAGCTGTTTTTT.

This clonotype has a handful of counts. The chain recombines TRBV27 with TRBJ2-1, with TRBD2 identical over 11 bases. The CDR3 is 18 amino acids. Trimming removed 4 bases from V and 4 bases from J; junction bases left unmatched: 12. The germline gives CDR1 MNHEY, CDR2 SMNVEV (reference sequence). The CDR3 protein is CASSWQGIAGGLYNEQFF. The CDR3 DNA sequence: TGTGCCAGCAGTTGGCAGGGGATAGCGGGAGGGCTGTACAATGAGCAGTTCTTC.

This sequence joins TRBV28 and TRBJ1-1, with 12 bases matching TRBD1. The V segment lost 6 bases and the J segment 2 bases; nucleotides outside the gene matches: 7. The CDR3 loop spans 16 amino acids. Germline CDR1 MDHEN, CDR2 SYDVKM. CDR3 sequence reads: CASRSIGTGGNTEAFF. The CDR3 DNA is TGTGCCAGCAGATCGATTGGGACAGGGGGCAACACTGAAGCTTTCTTT.

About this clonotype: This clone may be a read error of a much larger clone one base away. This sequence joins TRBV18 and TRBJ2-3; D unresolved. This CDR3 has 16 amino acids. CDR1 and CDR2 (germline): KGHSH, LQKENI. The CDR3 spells CASLPGYSSDTDTQYF. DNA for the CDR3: TGTGCCAGCTTACCAGGCTACTCTTCGGACACAGATACGCAGTATTTT.

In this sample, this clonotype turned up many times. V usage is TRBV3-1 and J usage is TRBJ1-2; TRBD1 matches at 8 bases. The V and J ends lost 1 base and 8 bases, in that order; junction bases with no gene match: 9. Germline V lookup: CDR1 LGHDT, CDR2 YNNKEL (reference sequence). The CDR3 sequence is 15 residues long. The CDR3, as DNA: TGTGCCAGCAGCCAAGCTGACAGGGGTGAAGGAGGCTACACCTTC. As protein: CASSQADRGEGGYTF.

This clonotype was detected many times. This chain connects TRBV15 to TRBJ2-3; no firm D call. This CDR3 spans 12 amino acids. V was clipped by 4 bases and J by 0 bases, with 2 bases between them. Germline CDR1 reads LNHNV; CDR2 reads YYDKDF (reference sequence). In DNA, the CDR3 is TGTGCCACCAGCAAAAGCACAGATACGCAGTATTTT. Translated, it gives CATSKSTDTQYF.